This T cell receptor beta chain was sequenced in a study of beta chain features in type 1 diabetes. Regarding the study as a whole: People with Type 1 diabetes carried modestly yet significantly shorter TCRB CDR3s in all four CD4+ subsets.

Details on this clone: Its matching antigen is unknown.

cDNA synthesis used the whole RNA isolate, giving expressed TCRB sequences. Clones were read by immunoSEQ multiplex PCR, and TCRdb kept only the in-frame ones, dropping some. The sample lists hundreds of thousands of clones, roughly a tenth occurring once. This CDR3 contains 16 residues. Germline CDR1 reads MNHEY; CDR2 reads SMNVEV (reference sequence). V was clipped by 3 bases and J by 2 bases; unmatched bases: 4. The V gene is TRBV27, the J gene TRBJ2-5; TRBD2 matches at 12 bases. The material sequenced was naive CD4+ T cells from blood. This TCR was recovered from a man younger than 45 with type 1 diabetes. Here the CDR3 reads CASSFHLAGGQETQYF. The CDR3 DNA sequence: TGTGCCAGCAGTTTTCATCTAGCGGGGGGGCAAGAGACCCAGTACTTC.